The 18 T cell receptor beta chains presented below share a single source sample, sequenced in a study of blood T cell repertoires in COVID-19. The data were produced by immunoSEQ multiplex PCR, yet TCRdb's version contains in-frame clones alone and is incomplete. Of about 210,000 clones listed, around 90% are singletons. The sequenced sample consisted of peripheral blood. All receptors derive from a man in his fifties or sixties with acute or convalescent COVID-19.

This clone was observed a single time. The chain combines TRBV7-3 with TRBJ1-6, with D possibly TRBD1 on 5 matching bases. CDR3 length: 17 residues. Germline V gene sequence: CDR1 SGHTA, CDR2 FQGTGA. V lost 5 bases and J 2 bases, leaving 16 bases between the germline ends. The DNA for the CDR3 is TGTGCCAGCAGCGTAGGCCCGGGGGAAACCTATAATTCACCCCTCCACTTT. This encodes CASSVGPGETYNSPLHF.

The V call is TRBV7-2, the J call TRBJ2-1; 8 bases map to TRBD2. This CDR3 is 15 amino acids long. V lost 5 bases to trimming and J lost 15 bases; unmatched junction nucleotides: 18. The germline V gene encodes CDR1 SGHTA and CDR2 FQGNSA. The CDR3 is CASSLTRTSRGDGFF. The DNA of the CDR3 is TGTGCCAGCAGCCTCACCCGGACTAGCAGGGGAGACGGGTTCTTC.

The chain employs TRBV7-9 and TRBJ2-7; D possibly corresponds to TRBD1 (5 bases). Trimming left V 2 bases short and J 3 bases short, with 11 bases between. Germline CDR1 SEHNR, CDR2 FQNEAQ (reference sequence). The CDR3 covers 14 residues. The CDR3 reads CASSLKQGHYEQYF. The CDR3 nucleotides read TGTGCCAGCAGCTTAAAGCAGGGCCACTACGAGCAGTACTTC.

V is TRBV27 and J is TRBJ1-4, with a weak D call TRBD1 (5 bases). The germline gives CDR1 MNHEY, CDR2 SMNVEV (reference sequence). This CDR3 is 16 amino acids long. Trimming removed 6 bases at V and 8 bases at J, with 22 bases between. CDR3 in amino acids: CASSPDLAAGVEKLFF. The CDR3 nucleotides are TGTGCCAGCAGCCCTGACCTAGCGGCGGGGGTCGAAAAACTGTTTTTT.

This chain uses TRBV5-1 with TRBJ2-7; 7 bases are shared with TRBD1. This CDR3 comprises 14 residues. With 0 bases clipped from V and 3 bases from J, the junction kept 3 bases outside the gene matches. CDR1 and CDR2 from the germline V gene are SGHRS and YFSETQ. The CDR3 DNA is TGCGCCAGCAGCTTGGCCGGGACAGACTACGAGCAGTACTTC. Amino acid sequence: CASSLAGTDYEQYF.

The rearrangement links TRBV19 to TRBJ2-3; TRBD1 matches 7 bases. The V gene's germline CDR1 is LNHDA and CDR2 SQIVND (reference sequence). After removal of 4 bases from V and 8 bases from J, the junction contained 6 bases not matched to a gene. The CDR3 sequence is 13 residues long. This CDR3 is CASSTDRVGTQYF. CDR3 in DNA: TGTGCCAGTAGTACAGACAGGGTCGGTACGCAGTATTTT.

This clone was detected only a few times. V and J are TRBV6-6 and TRBJ2-2; D is uncertain. The CDR3 extends over 14 amino acids. Germline CDR1 MNHNY, CDR2 SVGAGI (reference sequence). The germline V and J ends were trimmed by 6 bases and 0 bases, with 8 bases remaining between them. CDR3 sequence (DNA): TGTGCCAGCAGGGCCCCGTCGAACACCGGGGAGCTGTTTTTT. Translated, it gives CASRAPSNTGELFF.

The rearrangement joins TRBV3-1 (or the pseudogene TRBV3-2) to TRBJ2-3; tentative D call: TRBD2 (5 bases). V gave up 1 base and J gave up 4 bases, with 12 bases separating them. This CDR3 spans 15 amino acids. Per the germline V gene, CDR1 is LGHDT and CDR2 is YNNKEL (reference sequence). CDR3 amino acids: CASSQGPGSADTQYF. CDR3 sequence (DNA): TGTGCCAGCAGCCAAGGCCCGGGGTCGGCAGATACGCAGTATTTT.

This chain connects TRBV5-1 to TRBJ2-3, with D possibly being TRBD1 (6 bases). V was trimmed by 0 bases and J by 5 bases, leaving 13 bases between them. CDR1 is SGHRS and CDR2 is YFSETQ in the germline V gene. CDR3 length equals 15 residues. CDR3 protein: CASSLVGAREDTQYF. CDR3 sequence (DNA): TGCGCCAGCAGCTTGGTGGGGGCGCGAGAAGATACGCAGTATTTT.

The chain combines TRBV11-2 with TRBJ2-4; D might be TRBD1 (5 bases). The CDR3 is made up of 20 amino acids. Germline loops: CDR1 SGHAT, CDR2 FQNNGV. The ends were cut back, 0 bases at V and 6 bases at J, with 27 bases in the middle. The CDR3 nucleotides are TGTGCCAGCAGCTTAGATTTGTCCCCAGCTAACAGGTTTAGGAGAAACATTCAGTACTTC. Encoded protein: CASSLDLSPANRFRRNIQYF.

The chain links TRBV5-1 to TRBJ2-3; weak D call: TRBD1 (5 bases). The CDR3 covers 15 residues. Trimming took 7 bases from V and 6 from J, leaving 21 bases between them. Germline loops: CDR1 SGHRS, CDR2 YFSETQ. The CDR3 DNA reads as TGCGCCAGCCGAAATTTTGGACAACTTTACGATACGCAGTATTTT. Amino acid sequence: CASRNFGQLYDTQYF.

The CDR3 coding sequence is TGTGCCAGCAGCTTTCTAGACAGGGGGCGAACCGGGGAGCTGTTTTTT. Amino acid sequence: CASSFLDRGRTGELFF. The V and J genes are TRBV7-8 and TRBJ2-2, with 10 bases that match TRBD1. This CDR3 is 16 amino acids long. The germline V gene has CDR1 SGHVS and CDR2 FQNEAQ. J lost 5 bases, V lost 3 bases, and 6 bases had no gene match. Supplemented by reference TRBV7-8 and TRBJ2-2, the full variable domain reads GAGVSQSPRYKVAKRGQDVALRCDPISGHVSLFWYQQALGQGPEFLTYFQNEAQLDKSGLPSDRFFAERPEGSVSTLKIQRTQQEDSAVYLCASSFLDRGRTGELFFGEGSRLTVL.

J is TRBJ2-3 and V is TRBV4-2, with 8 bases that match TRBD2. V trimming: 0 bases; J trimming: 4 bases; junction bases outside the gene matches: 12. The CDR3 has 18 residues. Germline assignment: CDR1 LGHNA and CDR2 YNFKEQ. The CDR3 sequence is CASSQEGTRSRLADTQYF. The CDR3 nucleotides are TGTGCCAGCAGCCAAGAGGGGACTAGATCCCGCCTGGCAGATACGCAGTATTTT.

V and J are TRBV10-3 and TRBJ2-6; perhaps TRBD1 as D (6 bases). Germline-derived CDR1 and CDR2 are ENHRY and SYGVKD. V was cut by 6 bases and J by 0 bases, with 18 bases left in between. The CDR3 covers 18 residues. CDR3 in DNA: TGTGCCATCAGCCTTGGACAGACGACGTCCTCTGGGGCCAACGTCCTGACTTTC. It encodes CAISLGQTTSSGANVLTF.

CDR3 in amino acids: CASTRVSGNTGELFF. The CDR3 nucleotides read TGTGCCAGTACTCGAGTGAGCGGGAACACCGGGGAGCTGTTTTTT. This chain connects TRBV19 to TRBJ2-2, with D tentatively TRBD2 (5 bases). The germline V and J ends were trimmed by 7 bases and 1 base, with 13 bases remaining between them. Germline CDR1 LNHDA, CDR2 SQIVND (reference sequence). CDR3 length equals 15 residues.

The chain employs TRBV30 and TRBJ1-3, with TRBD1 as a possible D gene (5 bases). The germline V gene encodes CDR1 GTSNPN and CDR2 SVGIG (reference sequence). The CDR3 has 15 residues. With 2 bases removed from V and 1 base from J, the gap between germline ends came to 12 bases. CDR3 DNA sequence: TGTGCCTGGAGTCGGTCCGGACAATCTGGAAACACCATATATTTT. Protein: CAWSRSGQSGNTIYF.

This clone was observed a handful of times. This chain connects TRBV2 to TRBJ1-1; 7 bases are a match to TRBD1. CDR1 is SNHLY and CDR2 is FYNNEI in the germline V gene. V lost 8 bases to trimming and J lost 8 bases; unmatched junction nucleotides: 8. CDR3 length: 12 amino acids. The CDR3 DNA follows: TGTGCCAGCGGGGCAGGGGGTGTGGAAGCTTTCTTT. As protein: CASGAGGVEAFF.

The gene calls are TRBV5-1 and TRBJ1-1, with 7 nucleotides matching TRBD1. Germline CDR1 SGHRS, CDR2 YFSETQ. CDR3 length equals 15 residues. The trim removed 6 bases at V and 1 base at J, leaving 9 bases unmatched. This CDR3 reads CASTKTQGPNTEAFF. DNA for the CDR3: TGCGCCAGCACCAAGACACAGGGGCCGAACACTGAAGCTTTCTTT.